This passage covers 5 T cell receptor beta chains from one sample sequenced in a study of T cell changes during pregnancy in multiple sclerosis. Repertoires were generated with immunoSEQ multiplex PCR, while TCRdb's copy carries only in-frame clones and drops some. The sample carries 35,000 or so clones, 88% recorded once. Sample: CD4+ T cells from peripheral blood mononuclear cells, taken in the first trimester of pregnancy. The receptors shown here come from a female donor with multiple sclerosis, enrolled in a pregnancy study.

J is TRBJ2-6 and V is TRBV19, with unresolved D. Germline V lookup: CDR1 LNHDA, CDR2 SQIVND (reference sequence). The length of the CDR3 is 14 residues. Deletions cut 6 bases from V and 0 bases from J, with 6 bases between. The CDR3 protein is CASRISSGANVLTF. The CDR3 region has the DNA TGTGCCAGTAGAATCAGCTCTGGGGCCAACGTCCTGACTTTC.

The chain links TRBV5-1 to TRBJ2-5; 13 positions agree with TRBD2. Per the germline V gene, CDR1 is SGHRS and CDR2 is YFSETQ. V shed 4 bases and J 5 bases; nucleotides not matched to a gene: 5. The CDR3 length is 15 residues. The DNA for the CDR3 is TGCGCCAGCAGCCCCGGGACTAGCGGGGCGGAGACCCAGTACTTC. As protein: CASSPGTSGAETQYF. The whole variable domain, remainder taken from reference TRBV5-1 and TRBJ2-5, is KAGVTQTPRYLIKTRGQQVTLSCSPISGHRSVSWYQQTPGQGLQFLFEYFSETQRNKGNFPGRFSGRQFSNSRSEMNVSTLELGDSALYLCASSPGTSGAETQYFGPGTRLLVL.

The chain is built from TRBV6-1 and TRBJ2-4; maybe TRBD1 (6 bases). Germline V lookup: CDR1 MNHNS, CDR2 SASEGT. This CDR3 is built from 14 residues. The V and J ends lost 8 bases and 7 bases respectively, with 18 bases between them. The CDR3, as DNA: TGTGCCAGCCCACCCGACAGGCCAAACAACATTCAGTACTTC. As protein: CASPPDRPNNIQYF.

This clone has just one count. This rearrangement joins TRBV7-8 to TRBJ1-6, with 7 bases matching TRBD1. From germline, CDR1 is SGHVS and CDR2 FQNEAQ. With 5 bases clipped from V and 7 bases from J, the junction kept 8 bases outside the gene matches. This CDR3 contains 15 residues. The CDR3 coding sequence is TGTGCCAGCAGCCCTCAGGGGGGTTGGAATTCACCCCTCCACTTT. Protein sequence: CASSPQGGWNSPLHF.

V and J are TRBV2 and TRBJ1-5, with D tentatively TRBD1 (6 bases). V shed 5 bases and J shed 6 bases, with 14 bases lying between them. CDR1 and CDR2 (germline): SNHLY, FYNNEI. This CDR3 comprises 14 residues. DNA for the CDR3: TGTGCCAGCAGTCAGGGGCTAGTAAGTCAGCCCCAGCATTTT. Translation: CASSQGLVSQPQHF.